The 32 T cell receptor beta chains presented below share a single source sample, sequenced in a study of blood T cell repertoires in COVID-19. Some clones are missing from TCRdb's copy, which holds only in-frame ones; the method was immunoSEQ multiplex PCR. The table includes roughly 85,000 clones, roughly 88% detected once. The sequenced sample was peripheral blood. These receptors were obtained from a man over 45 with active or convalescent COVID-19.

The V gene is TRBV3-1 (or the pseudogene TRBV3-2), the J gene TRBJ2-1; 7 bases align to TRBD2. Unmatched junction bases numbered 6, after V lost 1 base and J lost 9 bases. The germline CDR1 and CDR2 sequences are LGHDT and YNNKEL (reference sequence). The CDR3 totals 14 residues. This CDR3 reads CASSQALGGGEQFF. The CDR3 nucleotides read TGTGCCAGCAGCCAAGCGTTGGGCGGGGGTGAGCAGTTCTTC.

The CDR3 region has the DNA TGTGCCAGCAGCTTAGCGCTCCTAGCGGGGGCCGTTCAAGAGACCCAGTACTTC. It codes for CASSLALLAGAVQETQYF. The chain has TRBV7-2 and TRBJ2-5, with 10 positions matching TRBD2. CDR3 length: 18 residues. V lost 0 bases, J lost 2 bases, and 9 bases stayed unmatched. Germline CDR1 and CDR2: SGHTA and FQGNSA.

The gene calls are TRBV19 and TRBJ1-5; D uncertain. CDR3 size: 14 residues. CDR1 and CDR2 from the germline V gene are LNHDA and SQIVND (reference sequence). V was shortened by 3 bases and J by 2 bases, with 8 bases between the two germline ends. CDR3 residues: CASSMSGRNQPQHF. The CDR3 DNA follows: TGTGCCAGTAGTATGTCGGGTCGCAATCAGCCCCAGCATTTT.

The chain has TRBV5-6 and TRBJ2-1; 8 bases map to TRBD2. The CDR3 extends over 15 amino acids. The ends lost 6 bases at V and 9 bases at J; junction bases unmatched: 14. CDR1 SGHDT and CDR2 YYEEEE come from the germline V gene. The CDR3 nucleotides read TGTGCCAGCAACCTTGCCGGGACTAGTAACGTTGAGCAGTTCTTC. Translated, it gives CASNLAGTSNVEQFF. Complete variable domain (other parts from reference TRBV5-6 and TRBJ2-1): DAGVTQSPTHLIKTRGQQVTLRCSPKSGHDTVSWYQQALGQGPQFIFQYYEEEERQRGNFPDRFSGHQFPNYSSELNVNALLLGDSALYLCASNLAGTSNVEQFFGPGTRLTVL.

V usage is TRBV28 and J usage is TRBJ2-2; D may be TRBD2 (8 bases). Trimming removed 1 base from V and 6 bases from J, with 18 bases in between. CDR1 is MDHEN, CDR2 SYDVKM, per germline. This CDR3 spans 17 amino acids. The CDR3 DNA follows: TGTGCCAGCAGTTTATCAGGGGGGCTAGCGGGTTCCGGGGAGCTGTTTTTT. Its translation is CASSLSGGLAGSGELFF.

V usage is TRBV12-3 or TRBV12-4 and J usage is TRBJ1-4, with no clear D. This CDR3 is 13 amino acids long. The V end was cut by 6 bases, the J end by 8 bases, with 13 bases between. Written as DNA, the CDR3 is TGTGCCAGCAGGCGGGGAATGAACGAAAAACTGTTTTTT. Residues: CASRRGMNEKLFF.

This chain uses TRBV2 with TRBJ2-7, with D unresolved. This CDR3 is 12 amino acids long. V was clipped by 5 bases and J by 4 bases, with 9 bases between them. Germline CDR1 is SNHLY and CDR2 is FYNNEI. This CDR3 reads CASSRARYEQYF. Written as DNA, the CDR3 is TGTGCCAGCAGTCGAGCCCGGTACGAGCAGTACTTC.

V gene TRBV5-1 combines with J gene TRBJ2-2; 12 nucleotides line up with TRBD2. V shed 4 bases and J 4 bases; nucleotides not matched to a gene: 14. CDR1 SGHRS and CDR2 YFSETQ come from the germline V gene. The CDR3 runs to 19 residues. The CDR3 spells CASSQNVLAGGQRTGELFF. The CDR3 DNA follows: TGCGCCAGCAGCCAGAATGTTCTAGCGGGGGGGCAGCGCACCGGGGAGCTGTTTTTT.

V is TRBV6-2 or TRBV6-3 and J is TRBJ1-1; 9 nucleotides line up with TRBD1. Per the germline V gene, CDR1 is MNHEY and CDR2 is SVGEGT. J lost 0 bases, V lost 2 bases, and 7 bases had no gene match. This CDR3 contains 17 residues. The CDR3 loop is CASSYVPGQGMNTEAFF. The CDR3 region has the DNA TGTGCCAGCAGTTACGTCCCGGGACAGGGAATGAACACTGAAGCTTTCTTT.

This chain joins TRBV7-2 and TRBJ2-6, with no clear D. Trimming cost V 5 bases and J 1 base, with 9 bases left between them. Germline CDR1 SGHTA, CDR2 FQGNSA. The CDR3 loop spans 15 amino acids. Here the CDR3 reads CASSTGRSGANVLTF. CDR3 nucleotides: TGTGCCAGCAGCACCGGTCGTTCTGGGGCCAACGTCCTGACTTTC.

The table lists this clone with a few counts. The V call is TRBV10-1, the J call TRBJ1-2, with TRBD1 identical over 8 bases. With V trimmed by 4 bases and J by 4 bases, 2 bases remained unmatched. Germline V gives CDR1 WNHNN, CDR2 SYGVQD (reference sequence). This CDR3 is 13 amino acids long. CDR3 coding DNA: TGCGCCAGCAGTGTTGGGACAGGCTATGGCTACACCTTC. It encodes CASSVGTGYGYTF.

This clone was seen once. The chain joins TRBV6-6 to TRBJ1-1; 9 bases fit TRBD1. In germline, CDR1 is MNHNY, CDR2 SVGAGI (reference sequence). V lost 6 bases, J lost 2 bases, and 10 bases stayed unmatched. The CDR3 has 16 residues. CDR3 residues: CASRKTGQGNNTEAFF. CDR3 nucleotide sequence: TGTGCCAGCAGGAAGACAGGACAGGGGAACAACACTGAAGCTTTCTTT.

The V call is TRBV15, the J call TRBJ2-7, with D maybe TRBD2 (5 bases). Germline loops: CDR1 LNHNV, CDR2 YYDKDF (reference sequence). This CDR3 contains 16 residues. Trimming pared 0 bases from V and 6 bases from J, leaving 18 bases between. CDR3 residues: CATSRDYRQTGSEQYF. Here the CDR3 DNA reads TGTGCCACCAGCAGAGATTATCGTCAGACGGGATCCGAGCAGTACTTC.

The chain links TRBV28 to TRBJ1-1, with D hard to call. This CDR3 spans 16 amino acids. Germline V gene lookup returns CDR1 MDHEN and CDR2 SYDVKM. V shed 8 bases and J shed 0 bases, with 19 bases lying between them. The CDR3 DNA reads TGTGCCAGCTCAGTTTCTAGTCCTGAAGTGAACACTGAAGCTTTCTTT. Its protein is CASSVSSPEVNTEAFF.

This chain connects TRBV6-5 to TRBJ2-3; no clear D. With 6 bases removed from V and 4 bases from J, the gap between germline ends came to 11 bases. The CDR3 extends over 13 amino acids. Germline CDR1 is MNHEY and CDR2 is SVGAGI. The DNA for the CDR3 is TGTGCCAGCAGACCCGCGGTCGCAGATACGCAGTATTTT. This sequence encodes CASRPAVADTQYF.

The V call is TRBV30, the J call TRBJ1-1; no firm D call. This CDR3 is built from 13 residues. Germline V CDR1 and CDR2: GTSNPN, SVGIG (reference sequence). V was shortened by 0 bases and J by 5 bases, with 10 bases between the two germline ends. The CDR3 sequence: CAWSVYSGTEAFF. DNA of the CDR3: TGTGCCTGGAGTGTTTACTCAGGAACTGAAGCTTTCTTT.

The chain uses TRBV5-4 and TRBJ1-3; D remains ambiguous. The V gene lost 2 bases and the J gene lost 1 base, with 7 bases spanning the gap. Germline loops: CDR1 SGHNT, CDR2 YYREEE (reference sequence). The CDR3 contains 14 residues. Written as DNA, the CDR3 is TGTGCCAGCAGCTTTGCGGGATCTGGAAACACCATATATTTT. As protein: CASSFAGSGNTIYF. The whole variable domain, filled in from reference TRBV5-4 and TRBJ1-3, reads ETGVTQSPTHLIKTRGQQVTLRCSSQSGHNTVSWYQQALGQGPQFIFQYYREEENGRGNFPPRFSGLQFPNYSSELNVNALELDDSALYLCASSFAGSGNTIYFGEGSWLTVV.

The CDR3 bases are TGCAGCGTTGAAGAGGTTGGCGAAAAACTGTTTTTT. Encoded protein: CSVEEVGEKLFF. This chain links TRBV29-1 with TRBJ1-4; D not resolved. CDR1 is SQVTM, CDR2 ANQGSEA, per germline. This CDR3 is built from 12 residues. Trimming shortened V by 0 bases and J by 8 bases, and 7 bases separated the two germline ends.

The rearrangement links TRBV27 to TRBJ1-1, with 8 bases matching TRBD1. This CDR3 spans 13 amino acids. Germline V gene lookup returns CDR1 MNHEY and CDR2 SMNVEV (reference sequence). After removal of 6 bases from V and 4 bases from J, the junction contained 4 bases not matched to a gene. CDR3 in amino acids: CASRKTGGTEAFF. CDR3 DNA: TGTGCCAGCAGAAAAACAGGGGGCACTGAAGCTTTCTTT.

The chain couples TRBV19 to TRBJ2-3; TRBD2 aligns across 8 bases. J was trimmed by 6 bases and V by 4 bases; bases with no gene match: 6. The CDR3 is made up of 14 amino acids. Germline V lookup: CDR1 LNHDA, CDR2 SQIVND (reference sequence). The CDR3 sequence is CASSTGGVGDTQYF. The CDR3 DNA follows: TGTGCCAGTAGTACGGGGGGGGTCGGGGATACGCAGTATTTT.

The J gene is TRBJ2-3, the V gene TRBV30, with TRBD2 identical over 15 bases. Trimming removed 6 bases from V and 6 bases from J; junction bases left unmatched: 4. CDR3 length equals 14 residues. Germline CDR1 and CDR2: GTSNPN and SVGIG (reference sequence). This CDR3 is CACHGTSGRDTQYF. The CDR3 DNA reads TGTGCCTGCCACGGGACTAGCGGGAGGGATACGCAGTATTTT. The whole variable domain, filled in from reference TRBV30 and TRBJ2-3, reads SQTIHQWPATLVQPVGSPLSLECTVEGTSNPNLYWYRQAAGRGLQLLFYSVGIGQISSEVPQNLSASRPQDRQFILSSKKLLLSDSGFYLCACHGTSGRDTQYFGPGTRLTVL.

This sequence joins TRBV5-1 and TRBJ2-5; 8 bases agree with TRBD2. The CDR3 sequence is 17 residues long. V lost 0 bases and J lost 0; bases outside the gene matches: 7. Germline V gene data show CDR1 as SGHRS and CDR2 as YFSETQ. CDR3 amino acids: CASSLGLATEYQETQYF. CDR3 coding DNA: TGCGCCAGCAGCTTGGGACTAGCGACTGAGTACCAAGAGACCCAGTACTTC.

V and J are TRBV2 and TRBJ2-7; D remains ambiguous. The ends were cut back, 8 bases at V and 0 bases at J, with 14 bases in the middle. CDR1 and CDR2 from the germline V gene are SNHLY and FYNNEI. The CDR3 has 14 residues. The CDR3 reads CASLGVESSYEQYF. The CDR3 DNA is TGTGCCAGCTTGGGCGTGGAAAGCTCCTACGAGCAGTACTTC. Using reference TRBV2 and TRBJ2-7 for the parts outside the CDR3, the full variable domain is EPEVTQTPSHQVTQMGQEVILRCVPISNHLYFYWYRQILGQKVEFLVSFYNNEISEKSEIFDDQFSVERPDGSNFTLKIRSTKLEDSAMYFCASLGVESSYEQYFGPGTRLTVT.

The chain carries TRBV29-1 and TRBJ2-7, with 8 bases matching TRBD1. With 2 bases clipped from V and 6 bases from J, the junction kept 15 bases outside the gene matches. Germline-derived CDR1 and CDR2 are SQVTM and ANQGSEA. This CDR3 has 16 amino acids. The CDR3 sequence: CSVESRDDRGLREQYF. The CDR3 bases are TGCAGCGTTGAAAGTAGGGATGACAGGGGACTCCGCGAGCAGTACTTC.

The chain recombines TRBV19 with TRBJ1-1, with 8 nucleotides matching TRBD1. V lost 2 bases and J lost 5; bases outside the gene matches: 7. CDR1 and CDR2 from the germline V gene are LNHDA and SQIVND (reference sequence). This CDR3 is built from 15 residues. For the CDR3, the DNA is TGTGCCAGTAGTATACAGGGGGCGCAGAATACTGAAGCTTTCTTT. Encoded protein: CASSIQGAQNTEAFF.

This clone has just one count. The chain employs TRBV4-3 and TRBJ1-2; 12 bases fit TRBD1. The CDR3 has 16 residues. Germline V CDR1 and CDR2: LGHNA, YSLEER. V lost 0 bases and J lost 4; bases outside the gene matches: 3. The CDR3 is CASSQDRDRGLYGYTF. DNA of the CDR3: TGCGCCAGCAGCCAAGACCGGGACAGGGGGCTCTATGGCTACACCTTC.

This chain links TRBV6-6 with TRBJ1-6, with 7 positions matching TRBD1. There are 15 residues in the CDR3. After removal of 5 bases from V and 5 bases from J, the junction contained 6 bases not matched to a gene. Germline assignment: CDR1 MNHNY and CDR2 SVGAGI (reference sequence). The CDR3 DNA reads as TGTGCCAGCAGTACCGGGACAGTTAATAATTCACCCCTCCACTTT. This gives the protein CASSTGTVNNSPLHF.

A single count supports this clone. CDR3 region: CASSEAGQGSEKLFF. The CDR3 bases are TGTGCCAGCAGTGAAGCAGGCCAGGGGAGTGAAAAACTGTTTTTT. This chain connects TRBV6-1 to TRBJ1-4; tentatively, D is TRBD1 (6 bases). Germline CDR1 is MNHNS and CDR2 is SASEGT. Trimming took 0 bases from V and 7 from J, leaving 12 bases between them. This CDR3 is built from 15 residues.

The chain combines TRBV6-5 with TRBJ1-2; the D gene is possibly TRBD1 (5 bases). Germline loops: CDR1 MNHEY, CDR2 SVGAGI. V was clipped by 9 bases and J by 4 bases, with 9 bases between them. CDR3 size: 11 residues. In nucleotides, the CDR3 is TGTGCCAGATCGACAGTCTATGGCTACACCTTC. This translates into CARSTVYGYTF.

In this sample, this clone turned up a few times. Written as DNA, the CDR3 is TGTGCCACCAGCAGAGAGGACAGGAGCAACACCGGGGAGCTGTTTTTT. This gives the protein CATSREDRSNTGELFF. The chain links TRBV15 to TRBJ2-2; 7 nucleotides line up with TRBD1. The V segment lost 0 bases and the J segment 2 bases; nucleotides outside the gene matches: 3. CDR1 is LNHNV and CDR2 is YYDKDF in the germline V gene (reference sequence). This CDR3 comprises 16 residues.

J is TRBJ1-1 and V is TRBV6-4; possible D gene TRBD1, 6 bases. Trimming stripped 6 bases from V and 0 bases from J, with 8 bases between. Germline CDR1 is MRHNA and CDR2 is SNTAGT. CDR3 size: 13 residues. The CDR3 DNA reads as TGTGCCAGCAGGAGGACAGTGAACACTGAAGCTTTCTTT. It translates to CASRRTVNTEAFF.

The rearrangement joins TRBV6-5 to TRBJ2-7; 9 nucleotides line up with TRBD1. This CDR3 contains 14 residues. The germline CDR1 and CDR2 sequences are MNHEY and SVGAGI. V lost 6 bases to trimming and J lost 3 bases; unmatched junction nucleotides: 6. CDR3 DNA: TGTGCCAGCAGGACCGGGACAGGGAGCTACGAGCAGTACTTC. Its translation is CASRTGTGSYEQYF.